A single sample gave rise to the 6 T cell receptor beta chains below, sequenced in a study of blood T cell repertoires in COVID-19. Method: immunoSEQ multiplex PCR; TCRdb's copy keeps in-frame clones and lacks some. This table has some 260,000 clones, roughly 80% appearing once. Input material: peripheral blood. These receptors all come from a woman in her forties with active or convalescent COVID-19.

The chain links TRBV28 to TRBJ1-2, with D unclear. Looked up from germline, CDR1 is MDHEN and CDR2 is SYDVKM. The CDR3 covers 10 residues. The V gene lost 5 bases and the J gene lost 13 bases, with 11 bases spanning the gap. CDR3 sequence: CASSPPGPTF. The CDR3 nucleotides read TGTGCCAGCAGTCCCCCGGGTCCCACCTTC.

This clone was observed a handful of times. The J gene is TRBJ1-6, the V gene TRBV24-1; D is unresolved. This CDR3 is 14 amino acids long. Germline CDR1 is KGHDR and CDR2 is SFDVKD. V lost 4 bases, J lost 6 bases, and 9 bases lay in between. The CDR3 spells CATSDAARNSPLHF. The CDR3 DNA follows: TGTGCCACCAGTGACGCGGCTCGTAATTCACCCCTCCACTTT.

V is TRBV19 and J is TRBJ2-5, with TRBD1 as a possible D gene (6 bases). Germline assignment: CDR1 LNHDA and CDR2 SQIVND (reference sequence). Trimming removed 5 bases at V and 2 bases at J, with 9 bases between. This CDR3 region has 13 residues. The CDR3 sequence: CASSLGAQETQYF. In DNA, the CDR3 is TGTGCCAGTAGTTTGGGGGCACAAGAGACCCAGTACTTC.

This chain links TRBV9 with TRBJ2-3, with 8 bases identical to TRBD2. The germline gives CDR1 SGDLS, CDR2 YYNGEE. The V gene end was trimmed by 3 bases and the J gene end by 7 bases; junction bases not matched to a gene: 13. The CDR3 is 16 residues long. In nucleotides, the CDR3 is TGTGCCAGCAGCGCACGAAGCGGGGGAACCTCCTATACGCAGTATTTT. It is translated as CASSARSGGTSYTQYF.

The chain has TRBV7-2 and TRBJ1-2; 7 bases are shared with TRBD1. V lost 3 bases to trimming and J lost 4 bases; unmatched junction nucleotides: 8. Germline V CDR1 and CDR2: SGHTA, FQGNSA. The CDR3 sequence is 15 residues long. The CDR3 DNA is TGTGCCAGCAGCTTCGGGCAGGGGGACGTCTATGGCTACACCTTC. Its translation is CASSFGQGDVYGYTF.

V usage is TRBV28 and J usage is TRBJ1-5; D gene unclear. Germline assignment: CDR1 MDHEN and CDR2 SYDVKM. V lost 5 bases and J 7 bases, leaving 18 bases between the germline ends. The length of the CDR3 is 15 residues. The CDR3 here is CASSPQRRGRQPQHF. In DNA form, the CDR3 reads TGTGCCAGCAGTCCGCAAAGACGGGGAAGGCAGCCCCAGCATTTT.